The rows below give T cell receptor beta chains drawn from one sample of a study of cytomegalovirus exposure and HLA in healthy donors. Produced via immunoSEQ multiplex PCR; TCRdb's table is partial and in-frame only. The table includes about 140,000 clones, roughly four fifths detected once. The sequencing input was PBMCs. All receptors come from a woman between 25 and 40 years old in good health and CMV-seronegative. Both conserved end residues are part of each CDR3. D genes are given only for firm matches. Expanded clones get a size class; other rows say once, few or many, or leave the size out.

abundance	j_gene	d_gene	v_gene	len	CDR3aa	CDR3nt
NA	TRBJ1-1	TRBD1	TRBV27	15	CASSPGTGFFTEAFF	TGTGCCAGCAGTCCGGGGACAGGGTTCTTCACTGAAGCTTTCTTT
NA	TRBJ2-1	NA	TRBV28	14	CASSLSGASYEQFF	TGTGCCAGCAGTTTATCAGGGGCTAGCTATGAGCAGTTCTTC
NA	TRBJ2-2	TRBD2	TRBV18	16	CASSLPGLGSSGELFF	TGTGCCAGCTCACTTCCGGGACTAGGGTCCTCCGGGGAGCTGTTTTTT
few	TRBJ1-2	TRBD1	TRBV29-1	15	CSVGQGRGSNYGYTF	TGCAGCGTCGGACAGGGTCGTGGGTCTAACTATGGCTACACCTTC
NA	TRBJ2-3	TRBD2	TRBV7-2	15	CASSFSGGSTDTQYF	TGTGCCAGCAGTTTTAGCGGGGGGAGCACAGATACGCAGTATTTT
NA	TRBJ1-1	TRBD1	TRBV4-2	15	CASSQATGGSTEAFF	TGTGCCAGCAGCCAAGCGACAGGGGGTAGCACTGAAGCTTTCTTT
NA	TRBJ2-1	NA	TRBV4-1	17	CASSLVMAGISYNEQFF	TGCGCCAGCAGCCTTGTAATGGCGGGAATATCCTACAATGAGCAGTTCTTC
NA	TRBJ1-4	NA	TRBV5-4	17	CASSSPTDGATNEKLFF	TGTGCCAGCAGCTCACCCACTGACGGAGCAACTAATGAAAAACTGTTTTTT
NA	TRBJ1-4	NA	TRBV5-1	13	CASSFGRDEKLFF	TGCGCCAGCAGCTTCGGGAGGGATGAAAAACTGTTTTTT
NA	TRBJ2-1	TRBD2	TRBV7-2	16	CASSPLLAGGPHEQFF	TGTGCCAGCAGCCCACTCCTAGCGGGGGGGCCTCATGAGCAGTTCTTC
once	TRBJ2-3	NA	TRBV7-3	13	CASSLAGRDTQYF	TGTGCCAGCAGCTTAGCGGGTCGGGATACGCAGTATTTT
NA	TRBJ2-2	TRBD1	TRBV10-3	16	CAISVGTVRNTGELFF	TGTGCCATCAGTGTCGGGACAGTCAGGAACACCGGGGAGCTGTTTTTT
NA	TRBJ1-2	TRBD1	TRBV6-5	12	CASARTGDGYTF	TGTGCCAGTGCCCGGACAGGGGATGGCTACACCTTC
NA	TRBJ1-5	NA	TRBV28	17	CASSTPGLVGAYQPQHF	TGTGCCAGCAGCACTCCGGGGTTGGTGGGGGCTTATCAGCCCCAGCATTTT
NA	TRBJ1-4	NA	TRBV5-1	14	CASSLVGANEKLFF	TGCGCCAGCAGCTTGGTGGGAGCTAATGAAAAACTGTTTTTT
NA	TRBJ1-2	NA	TRBV6-5	13	CASRTDTLYGYTF	TGTGCCAGCAGGACGGACACACTCTATGGCTACACCTTC
NA	TRBJ1-1	TRBD1	TRBV15	13	CATSMGQGAGAFF	TGTGCCACCAGCATGGGACAGGGGGCCGGCGCTTTCTTT
few	TRBJ1-4	TRBD1	TRBV25-1	13	CASSTGGGEKLFF	TGTGCCAGCAGCACAGGGGGCGGCGAAAAACTGTTTTTT
NA	TRBJ2-1	TRBD2	TRBV5-1	17	CASSLGLAGALYNEQFF	TGCGCCAGCAGCTTGGGACTAGCGGGGGCCCTGTACAATGAGCAGTTCTTC
NA	TRBJ2-1	NA	TRBV27	15	CASSLYLDTLYEQFF	TGTGCCAGCAGTTTATATCTGGACACTCTATATGAGCAGTTCTTC
NA	TRBJ1-5	NA	TRBV28	12	CASSLSYQPQHF	TGTGCCAGCAGTTTATCCTATCAGCCCCAGCATTTT
NA	TRBJ2-1	TRBD1	TRBV7-7	16	CASSLGQAGPYNEQFF	TGTGCTAGCAGCCTTGGACAGGCCGGCCCCTACAATGAGCAGTTCTTC
NA	TRBJ1-1	TRBD1	TRBV6-6	14	CASKFDRGNTEAFF	TGTGCCAGCAAATTCGACAGGGGGAACACTGAAGCTTTCTTT
NA	TRBJ2-4	TRBD1	TRBV6-1	20	CASSGWDRGLSIPGRNIQYF	TGTGCCAGCAGTGGGTGGGACAGGGGGCTATCCATACCCGGTCGCAACATTCAGTACTTC
NA	TRBJ1-3	TRBD1	TRBV6-5	15	CASSRQGAVGNTIYF	TGTGCCAGCAGTAGACAGGGGGCTGTGGGAAACACCATATATTTT
few	TRBJ1-5	NA	TRBV12-2	17	CASRLAPAWGPNQPQHF	TGTGCAAGTCGCTTAGCCCCGGCGTGGGGCCCGAATCAGCCCCAGCATTTT
NA	TRBJ2-3	TRBD2	TRBV27	14	CASSLRTSIDTQYF	TGTGCCAGCAGTTTGAGGACTAGCATAGATACGCAGTATTTT
NA	TRBJ1-4	TRBD1	TRBV19	17	CASSMFFQGASNEKLFF	TGTGCCAGTAGTATGTTCTTCCAGGGGGCGTCTAATGAAAAACTGTTTTTT
NA	TRBJ2-5	TRBD2	TRBV7-9	16	CASSSSLAGVEETQYF	TGTGCCAGCAGCTCATCACTAGCGGGGGTAGAAGAGACCCAGTACTTC
NA	TRBJ2-1	TRBD1	TRBV2	12	CASSQQGIEQFF	TGTGCCAGCAGTCAACAGGGGATTGAGCAGTTCTTC
once	TRBJ1-1	NA	TRBV11-2	15	CASSLTSGVRAEAFF	TGTGCCAGCAGCTTAACATCAGGGGTGAGGGCTGAAGCTTTCTTT
NA	TRBJ2-1	TRBD2	TRBV4-2	17	CASSPSSGANGANEQFF	TGTGCCAGCAGCCCTTCTAGCGGGGCTAACGGGGCCAATGAGCAGTTCTTC
NA	TRBJ2-7	NA	TRBV29-1	12	CSVADRPYEQYF	TGCAGCGTTGCCGACAGACCCTACGAGCAGTACTTC
NA	TRBJ2-1	NA	TRBV29-1	12	CSVDFAYNEQFF	TGCAGCGTTGACTTCGCGTACAATGAGCAGTTCTTC
NA	TRBJ2-3	TRBD2	TRBV7-3	13	CASSQREGSTQYF	TGTGCCAGCAGCCAAAGGGAGGGATCTACGCAGTATTTT
NA	TRBJ2-1	NA	TRBV28	15	CASTLAGVQRNEQFF	TGTGCCAGCACCCTCGCCGGGGTTCAGAGGAATGAGCAGTTCTTC
NA	TRBJ2-1	TRBD2	TRBV6-4	15	CASSDETSGGNEQFF	TGTGCCAGCAGTGACGAGACTAGCGGGGGTAATGAGCAGTTCTTC
NA	TRBJ1-2	NA	TRBV6-6	15	CASTTPGKKNYGYTF	TGTGCCAGCACGACTCCGGGGAAAAAAAACTATGGCTACACCTTC
few	TRBJ1-2	NA	TRBV5-6	13	CASSLEAYYGYTF	TGTGCCAGCAGCTTGGAAGCGTACTATGGCTACACCTTC
NA	TRBJ1-1	TRBD1	TRBV7-2	15	CASSLGDRWGTEAFF	TGTGCCAGCAGCTTAGGGGACAGGTGGGGCACTGAAGCTTTCTTT
many	TRBJ1-6	NA	TRBV7-8	16	CASSLKSGIDNSPLHF	TGTGCCAGCAGCCTGAAGTCGGGGATCGATAATTCACCCCTCCACTTT
few	TRBJ2-1	TRBD1	TRBV7-2	14	CASSFTGEYNEQFF	TGTGCCAGCAGCTTTACAGGGGAATACAATGAGCAGTTCTTC
once	TRBJ1-2	TRBD1	TRBV6-1	13	CASRGGTGLGYTF	TGTGCCAGCAGGGGAGGGACAGGGCTTGGCTACACCTTC
NA	TRBJ2-1	NA	TRBV9	17	CASSVLVSGEYINEQFF	TGTGCCAGCAGCGTATTGGTATCGGGAGAATATATCAATGAGCAGTTCTTC
NA	TRBJ2-3	TRBD2	TRBV19	13	CASGVGGTDTQYF	TGTGCCAGTGGAGTGGGGGGGACAGATACGCAGTATTTT
NA	TRBJ2-1	TRBD2	TRBV5-1	14	CASYSGGRNNEQFF	TGCGCCAGCTATAGCGGGGGCCGAAACAATGAGCAGTTCTTC
NA	TRBJ2-5	TRBD2	TRBV27	15	CASTASGGRQETQYF	TGTGCCAGCACGGCTAGCGGGGGGCGCCAAGAGACCCAGTACTTC
many	TRBJ2-3	TRBD2	TRBV6-4	14	CASSERGGTDTQYF	TGTGCCAGCAGTGAGCGGGGGGGCACAGATACGCAGTATTTT
NA	TRBJ1-6	TRBD1	TRBV6-5	13	CASSRDRDRALHF	TGTGCCAGCAGTAGAGACAGGGATAGGGCCCTCCACTTT
NA	TRBJ2-1	TRBD2	TRBV9	15	CASSVVSGGANEQFF	TGTGCCAGCAGCGTAGTGAGCGGGGGGGCCAATGAGCAGTTCTTC
NA	TRBJ1-2	TRBD1	TRBV27	15	CASSRNRDREYGYTF	TGTGCCAGCAGTCGAAACCGGGACAGGGAATATGGCTACACCTTC
NA	TRBJ2-1	NA	TRBV5-1	13	CASSSQGWHEQFF	TGCGCCAGCAGCTCTCAGGGTTGGCATGAGCAGTTCTTC
NA	TRBJ2-5	NA	TRBV27	15	CASSLTAEGVGTQYF	TGTGCCAGCAGTTTAACCGCAGAGGGGGTCGGGACCCAGTACTTC
NA	TRBJ1-1	TRBD1	TRBV9	15	CASSARGQVDTEAFF	TGTGCCAGCAGCGCCCGGGGACAGGTGGACACTGAAGCTTTCTTT